The 9 T cell receptor beta chains below were found in one sample sequenced in a study of T cell changes during pregnancy in multiple sclerosis (dated by TCRdb to between 2018 and 2021). Library preparation used the immunoSEQ multiplex PCR assay. The clones in this table, taken by TCRdb from immuneACCESS, are in-frame only. Not every clone is retained; where verified, under half of the shortfall comes from an unresolved V gene, and the cause of the rest is unknown. The sample table holds some 67,000 clones, of which 75% to 95% were seen once. About 2.5% of the sample comes from the top ten. The material sequenced was peripheral blood, taken in the first trimester of pregnancy. The receptors stem from a female donor with multiple sclerosis, enrolled in a pregnancy study.

This clone was seen a single time. The chain joins TRBV27 to TRBJ2-5; D may be TRBD1 (5 bases). Germline values: CDR1 MNHEY, CDR2 SMNVEV (reference sequence). There are 16 residues in the CDR3. V lost 2 bases and J lost 5, with 18 bases in between. This chain's CDR3 is CASSLGAPILGETQYF. CDR3 DNA: TGTGCCAGCAGTTTAGGGGCTCCAATCCTTGGGGAGACCCAGTACTTC.

The gene calls are TRBV6-6 and TRBJ1-2; 10 bases agree with TRBD1. J gave up 6 bases and V 7 bases, and 11 bases lay outside the gene matches. The CDR3 consists of 15 residues. Germline V lookup: CDR1 MNHNY, CDR2 SVGAGI (reference sequence). The CDR3 coding sequence is TGTGCCAGCACCCGACAGACAGGGGGCGATGATGGCTACACCTTC. This translates into CASTRQTGGDDGYTF.

In its sample, this clone was seen once. The chain uses TRBV28 and TRBJ2-2; D is unclear. The CDR3 has 13 residues. Germline V lookup: CDR1 MDHEN, CDR2 SYDVKM. V lost 2 bases, J lost 11 bases, and 12 bases lay in between. CDR3: CASSLAPRSELFF. As DNA, the CDR3 is TGTGCCAGCAGTTTAGCCCCACGGAGTGAGCTGTTTTTT.

The chain couples TRBV4-2 to TRBJ2-1, with a weak D call TRBD2 (6 bases). Germline V gene data show CDR1 as LGHNA and CDR2 as YNFKEQ. CDR3 length: 15 residues. The V end was cut by 1 base, the J end by 8 bases, with 15 bases between. CDR3 loop: CASSQVADVRDEQFF. The CDR3 nucleotides read TGTGCCAGCAGCCAAGTAGCGGATGTTCGCGATGAGCAGTTCTTC.

The chain employs TRBV10-3 and TRBJ1-3; no clear D gene. Looked up from germline, CDR1 is ENHRY and CDR2 is SYGVKD. This CDR3 has 16 residues. Trimming removed 5 bases from V and 4 bases from J, with 18 bases in between. The CDR3 DNA reads TGTGCCATCAGTACCTCGGATAGGGCGGGCGGAAACACCATATATTTT. Its translation is CAISTSDRAGGNTIYF.

This chain links TRBV9 with TRBJ2-3, with D possibly matching TRBD2 (6 bases). The CDR3 sequence is 16 residues long. Trimming stripped 4 bases from V and 6 bases from J, with 21 bases between. CDR1 is SGDLS and CDR2 is YYNGEE in the germline V gene. CDR3 sequence reads: CASSPSAGRRGDTQYF. CDR3 coding DNA: TGTGCCAGCAGCCCCTCTGCTGGACGGAGGGGTGATACGCAGTATTTT. The full variable domain, in which reference TRBV9 and TRBJ2-3 provide the parts outside the CDR3, is DSGVTQTPKHLITATGQRVTLRCSPRSGDLSVYWYQQSLDQGLQFLIQYYNGEERAKGNILERFSAQQFPDLHSELNLSSLELGDSALYFCASSPSAGRRGDTQYFGPGTRLTVL.

The chain joins TRBV27 to TRBJ2-2; 8 bases are shared with TRBD1. The CDR3 length is 17 residues. CDR1 and CDR2 from the germline V gene are MNHEY and SMNVEV (reference sequence). Trimming took 3 bases from V and 6 from J; bases not matched to a gene: 12. This CDR3 is CASSLQGALGGAGELFF. The CDR3 DNA is TGTGCCAGCAGTTTGCAGGGGGCGCTGGGCGGTGCCGGGGAGCTGTTTTTT.

The rearrangement uses TRBV5-1 and TRBJ2-1, with 7 bases fitting TRBD2. The CDR3 has 15 amino acids. CDR1 and CDR2 (germline): SGHRS, YFSETQ. With 0 bases clipped from V and 9 bases from J, the junction kept 9 bases outside the gene matches. The CDR3 protein is CASSLVAGVGTEQFF. Written as DNA, the CDR3 is TGCGCCAGCAGCTTGGTTGCGGGAGTGGGCACTGAGCAGTTCTTC.

The rearrangement joins TRBV11-3 to TRBJ2-7; 8 positions match TRBD1. CDR3 length: 15 residues. V gave up 1 base and J gave up 2 bases; unmatched junction bases: 4. The V gene's germline CDR1 is SGHNT and CDR2 YENEEA. The CDR3 coding sequence is TGTGCCAGCAGCTTAGGGTCAGGGGGCACCTACGAGCAGTACTTC. It codes for CASSLGSGGTYEQYF.